The 24 T cell receptor beta chains below all came from one sample that was sequenced in a study of beta chain features in type 1 diabetes. The investigators reverse transcribed all of the isolated RNA, so they sequenced expressed TCRB transcripts. Sequencing was performed with immunoSEQ multiplex PCR; in TCRdb, only in-frame clones are kept and a portion is missing. Among around 200,000 clones listed, roughly an eighth were seen once. Sequencing was carried out using central memory CD4+ T cells from blood. These receptors were obtained from a woman aged 18 to 35 in good health.

The rearrangement joins TRBV20-1 to TRBJ2-1, with D perhaps matching TRBD2 (6 bases). There are 11 residues in the CDR3. Germline-derived CDR1 and CDR2 are DFQATT and SNEGSKA (reference sequence). Trimming cost V 2 bases and J 10 bases, with 9 bases left between them. CDR3 sequence reads: CSARFLAEQFF. The CDR3 DNA sequence: TGCAGTGCTAGATTCCTAGCGGAGCAGTTCTTC.

This chain joins TRBV29-1 and TRBJ2-2; D remains unclear. The CDR3 consists of 14 residues. Germline V gene lookup returns CDR1 SQVTM and CDR2 ANQGSEA. With 2 bases removed from V and 1 base from J, the gap between germline ends came to 8 bases. CDR3 sequence (DNA): TGCAGCGTTGAATCGCAGAAGAACACCGGGGAGCTGTTTTTT. Translated: CSVESQKNTGELFF.

This sequence joins TRBV7-2 and TRBJ2-1, with D uncertain. Germline CDR1 reads SGHTA; CDR2 reads FQGNSA. Between the trimmed V and J ends, which lost 0 bases and 0 bases, there was a span of 9 bases. The CDR3 spans 16 residues. The CDR3 protein is CASSLASVTSYNEQFF. CDR3 nucleotides: TGTGCCAGCAGCTTAGCGTCGGTAACCTCCTACAATGAGCAGTTCTTC.

V and J are TRBV4-2 and TRBJ2-7, with 11 bases lining up with TRBD2. Germline CDR1 is LGHNA and CDR2 is YNFKEQ. After removal of 4 bases from V and 1 base from J, the junction contained 3 bases not matched to a gene. This CDR3 comprises 15 residues. Here the CDR3 DNA reads TGTGCCAGCAGCCCACGACTAGCGGGATCCTACGAGCAGTACTTC. It encodes CASSPRLAGSYEQYF.

The genes are TRBV5-4 and TRBJ2-7, with no clear D. V lost 0 bases and J lost 2, with 9 bases in between. Per germline, CDR1 SGHNT and CDR2 YYREEE (reference sequence). CDR3 length: 14 residues. CDR3 nucleotides: TGTGCCAGCAGCTTGGACCCAGGCCCCTACGAGCAGTACTTC. Its protein is CASSLDPGPYEQYF.

This clone was seen many times. The chain has TRBV5-1 and TRBJ2-1, with 8 bases matching TRBD2. There are 15 residues in the CDR3. Trimming cost V 6 bases and J 1 base; bases outside gene matches: 6. Germline CDR1 reads SGHRS; CDR2 reads YFSETQ. CDR3 bases: TGCGCCAGCATCTCAGCGGGAGCATCCTACAATGAGCAGTTCTTC. Amino acid sequence: CASISAGASYNEQFF.

This clone was seen a handful of times. The gene calls are TRBV29-1 and TRBJ2-1; 7 bases match TRBD2. Germline-derived CDR1 and CDR2 are SQVTM and ANQGSEA. Trimming cost V 5 bases and J 1 base; bases outside gene matches: 2. This CDR3 region has 13 residues. The CDR3 sequence is CSVWTSSYNEQFF. The CDR3 nucleotides are TGCAGCGTTTGGACTAGTTCCTACAATGAGCAGTTCTTC.

This clone was picked up a small number of times. The V gene is TRBV28, the J gene TRBJ1-2; TRBD1 is a possible D gene (5 bases). The germline CDR1 and CDR2 sequences are MDHEN and SYDVKM. This CDR3 is built from 14 residues. Trimming stripped 3 bases from V and 4 bases from J, with 12 bases between. The CDR3 bases are TGTGCCAGCAGTTTCGGGGGTACTACCTATGGCTACACCTTC. It codes for CASSFGGTTYGYTF.

Many counts were recorded for this clone. This chain uses TRBV28 with TRBJ1-2; the match to TRBD1 covers 8 bases. Germline V gives CDR1 MDHEN, CDR2 SYDVKM. This CDR3 has 14 amino acids. Trimming took 6 bases from V and 4 from J; bases not matched to a gene: 7. The CDR3 nucleotides are TGTGCCAGCAGCCGAGGGACAGGACTCTATGGCTACACCTTC. It translates to CASSRGTGLYGYTF.

The chain has TRBV2 and TRBJ2-3, with D possibly being TRBD2 (5 bases). V gave up 4 bases and J gave up 5 bases, with 13 bases separating them. Germline assignment: CDR1 SNHLY and CDR2 FYNNEI. This CDR3 comprises 14 residues. The CDR3 loop is CASSVDSPGDTQYF. Written as DNA, the CDR3 is TGTGCCAGCAGTGTGGACTCCCCGGGAGATACGCAGTATTTT. The variable domain in full, completed from reference TRBV2 and TRBJ2-3, reads EPEVTQTPSHQVTQMGQEVILRCVPISNHLYFYWYRQILGQKVEFLVSFYNNEISEKSEIFDDQFSVERPDGSNFTLKIRSTKLEDSAMYFCASSVDSPGDTQYFGPGTRLTVL.

The chain links TRBV28 to TRBJ2-5; the D gene is possibly TRBD2 (6 bases). The CDR3 contains 15 residues. The V end lost 6 bases, the J end lost 7 bases, and 21 bases lay between the germline ends. Germline CDR1 reads MDHEN; CDR2 reads SYDVKM. CDR3 loop: CASSLVGLAIWTQYF. Here the CDR3 DNA reads TGTGCCAGCAGCCTAGTGGGACTGGCCATTTGGACCCAGTACTTC.

There are a few counts of this clone. The genes are TRBV14 and TRBJ2-5, with a possible D match to TRBD1 (6 bases). Trimming removed 5 bases at V and 5 bases at J, with 9 bases between. The CDR3 extends over 12 amino acids. Germline lookup yields CDR1 SGHDN and CDR2 FVKESK. The CDR3 sequence: CASSGDTETQYF. CDR3 bases: TGTGCCAGCAGCGGGGACACCGAGACCCAGTACTTC.

The gene calls are TRBV29-1 and TRBJ2-5; D is possibly TRBD1 (6 bases). Trimming removed 5 bases at V and 4 bases at J, with 14 bases between. The germline V gene has CDR1 SQVTM and CDR2 ANQGSEA. This CDR3 has 13 amino acids. CDR3 in DNA: TGCAGCGTTTTGCGGACAGAGAGAGAGACCCAGTACTTC. This gives the protein CSVLRTERETQYF. The whole variable domain, filled in from reference TRBV29-1 and TRBJ2-5, reads SAVISQKPSRDICQRGTSLTIQCQVDSQVTMMFWYRQQPGQSLTLIATANQGSEATYESGFVIDKFPISRPNLTFSTLTVSNMSPEDSSIYLCSVLRTERETQYFGPGTRLLVL.

The V gene is TRBV5-4, the J gene TRBJ1-3; tentative D call: TRBD1 (6 bases). The CDR3 is 15 amino acids. Trimming removed 0 bases at V and 4 bases at J, with 11 bases between. Germline V CDR1 and CDR2: SGHNT, YYREEE (reference sequence). The CDR3 is CASSLGAGDGNTIYF. CDR3 nucleotide sequence: TGTGCCAGCAGCTTGGGGGCAGGGGACGGAAACACCATATATTTT.

This clone was seen a handful of times. In nucleotides, the CDR3 is TGTGCCACCAGCAGAGATCTCCCGGGACAGGGATTGCAGCCCCAGCATTTT. It specifies CATSRDLPGQGLQPQHF. The chain joins TRBV15 to TRBJ1-5; TRBD1 agrees at 9 bases. The germline V gene has CDR1 LNHNV and CDR2 YYDKDF (reference sequence). CDR3 length: 17 amino acids. The J segment lost 7 bases and the V segment lost 0 bases, leaving 10 bases of the junction unmatched.

The V and J genes are TRBV7-9 and TRBJ2-3; TRBD1 aligns across 8 bases. Germline V gene data show CDR1 as SEHNR and CDR2 as FQNEAQ (reference sequence). CDR3 length: 15 residues. The J segment lost 6 bases and the V segment lost 1 base, leaving 6 bases of the junction unmatched. CDR3 sequence (DNA): TGTGCCAGCAGCTTAGGACAGGGGATTGGTGATACGCAGTATTTT. As protein: CASSLGQGIGDTQYF.

This clone occurred a few times. The chain has TRBV9 and TRBJ2-7, with TRBD2 as a possible D gene (5 bases). Trimming took off 0 bases at V and 6 bases at J, with 10 bases between the two ends. The CDR3 is 13 amino acids. Looked up from germline, CDR1 is SGDLS and CDR2 is YYNGEE. The chain's CDR3 is CASSVGNRGEQYF. The CDR3 region has the DNA TGTGCCAGCAGCGTAGGAAATCGGGGCGAGCAGTACTTC.

The chain couples TRBV5-4 to TRBJ2-5; TRBD1 might be the D (5 bases). CDR1 is SGHNT and CDR2 is YYREEE in the germline V gene (reference sequence). The length of the CDR3 is 14 residues. The V and J ends lost 0 bases and 5 bases respectively, with 11 bases between them. The CDR3 sequence: CASSLAAGHETQYF. CDR3 DNA: TGTGCCAGCAGCTTGGCGGCTGGACACGAGACCCAGTACTTC. Variable domain in full (rest from reference TRBV5-4 and TRBJ2-5): ETGVTQSPTHLIKTRGQQVTLRCSSQSGHNTVSWYQQALGQGPQFIFQYYREEENGRGNFPPRFSGLQFPNYSSELNVNALELDDSALYLCASSLAAGHETQYFGPGTRLLVL.

This clone was seen more than once but under ten times. The chain uses TRBV7-8 and TRBJ2-1, with 7 bases fitting TRBD1. Germline trimming cut 1 base from V and 6 bases from J; bases unmatched to any gene: 6. Germline-derived CDR1 and CDR2 are SGHVS and FQNEAQ. This CDR3 has 15 residues. The CDR3 loop is CASSLGLSGGNEQFF. CDR3 coding DNA: TGTGCCAGCAGCTTAGGTTTGTCAGGGGGCAATGAGCAGTTCTTC. Looking up the rest from reference TRBV7-8 and TRBJ2-1 gives the full variable domain: GAGVSQSPRYKVAKRGQDVALRCDPISGHVSLFWYQQALGQGPEFLTYFQNEAQLDKSGLPSDRFFAERPEGSVSTLKIQRTQQEDSAVYLCASSLGLSGGNEQFFGPGTRLTVL.

This clone was counted only a few times. The chain recombines TRBV29-1 with TRBJ2-1; D perhaps matches TRBD2 (7 bases). This CDR3 is built from 15 residues. V shed 6 bases and J shed 0 bases, with 15 bases lying between them. Germline CDR1 and CDR2: SQVTM and ANQGSEA. The CDR3 loop is CSVGRGGGSYNEQFF. CDR3 coding DNA: TGCAGCGTGGGAAGGGGAGGGGGCTCCTACAATGAGCAGTTCTTC.

This clone was observed a few times. The V call is TRBV10-3, the J call TRBJ2-3; TRBD1 matches 10 bases. Trimming removed 3 bases from V and 2 bases from J; junction bases left unmatched: 5. The CDR3 covers 16 residues. The germline V gene encodes CDR1 ENHRY and CDR2 SYGVKD. The CDR3 sequence: CAISEGTGAPTDTQYF. In nucleotides, the CDR3 is TGTGCCATCAGTGAAGGGACAGGGGCTCCCACAGATACGCAGTATTTT.

This sequence joins TRBV30 and TRBJ1-6; D is undetermined. The CDR3 sequence is 12 residues long. Germline CDR1 GTSNPN, CDR2 SVGIG (reference sequence). Trimming removed 4 bases from V and 10 bases from J, with 11 bases in between. The CDR3 sequence is CAWTRSGSPLHF. In DNA, the CDR3 is TGTGCCTGGACCCGGAGCGGGTCACCCCTCCACTTT.

This clone came up a few times. The rearrangement joins TRBV5-6 to TRBJ2-5, with D maybe TRBD1 (6 bases). Trimming removed 5 bases at V and 0 bases at J, with 11 bases between. The CDR3 covers 14 residues. From germline, CDR1 is SGHDT and CDR2 YYEEEE. DNA of the CDR3: TGTGCCAGCAGGCCGGGACAATACCAAGAGACCCAGTACTTC. This translates into CASRPGQYQETQYF.

Only a few counts were recorded for this clone. The V call is TRBV15, the J call TRBJ2-7, with 9 bases identical to TRBD1. CDR1 is LNHNV and CDR2 is YYDKDF in the germline V gene (reference sequence). The CDR3 covers 16 residues. V shed 5 bases and J 2 bases; nucleotides not matched to a gene: 10. CDR3 bases: TGTGCCACCAGCCTCCCCGGGACAGGGATAACCTACGAGCAGTACTTC. Translated: CATSLPGTGITYEQYF.